The entry below gives a single T cell receptor beta chain sequence along with its context. The CDR3 spans 15 residues. With V trimmed by 7 bases and J by 0 bases, 7 bases remained unmatched. CDR1 is LNHDA, CDR2 SQIVND, per germline (reference sequence). Per the original data handling: Using reference gene primer amplification, nucleated cell counts were estimated. Sequencing used immunoSEQ multiplex PCR; TCRdb keeps in-frame clones, though not all of them. V, J and clone size reflect that table, while D and trimming were determined from the DNA. Of 260,000 or so clones detected, roughly four fifths appear once; the ten largest clones hold 3.6%. Those enrolled, adults aged roughly 18 to 89 years, came from fewer than 25 US areas. Up to 2 weeks before entering the study, exposed participants had met a COVID-19 case. These data originate in a study of blood T cell repertoires in COVID-19. Study in general: Samples of COVID-19 (acute and convalescent) were obtained from the United States, Italy and Spain.

Source material: PBMCs or T cells enriched from blood (not recorded which). This clonotype was obtained from a woman in her thirties or forties who had been exposed to COVID-19. The chain has TRBV19 and TRBJ1-1; 8 positions match TRBD1. The DNA for the CDR3 is TGTGCCAGTAAGACCCAGGGGGCGGTGAACACTGAAGCTTTCTTT. Translated, it gives CASKTQGAVNTEAFF.